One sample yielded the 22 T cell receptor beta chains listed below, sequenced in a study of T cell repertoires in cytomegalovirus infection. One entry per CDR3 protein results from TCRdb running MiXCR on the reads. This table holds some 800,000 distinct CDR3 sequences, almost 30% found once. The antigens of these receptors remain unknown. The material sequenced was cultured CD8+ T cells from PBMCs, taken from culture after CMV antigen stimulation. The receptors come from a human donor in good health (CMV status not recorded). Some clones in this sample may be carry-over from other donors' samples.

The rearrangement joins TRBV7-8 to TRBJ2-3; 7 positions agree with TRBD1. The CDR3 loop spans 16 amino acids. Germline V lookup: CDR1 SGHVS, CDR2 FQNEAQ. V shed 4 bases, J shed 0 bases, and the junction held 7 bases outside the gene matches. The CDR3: CASSSTGTPSTDTQYF. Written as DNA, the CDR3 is TGTGCCAGCAGCTCGACAGGGACGCCAAGCACAGATACGCAGTATTTT.

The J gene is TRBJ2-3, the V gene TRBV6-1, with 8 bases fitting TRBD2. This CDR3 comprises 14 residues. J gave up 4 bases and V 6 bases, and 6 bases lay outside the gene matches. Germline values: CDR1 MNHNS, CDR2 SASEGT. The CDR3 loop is CASRKRGRPDTQYF. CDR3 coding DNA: TGTGCCAGCAGGAAGCGGGGGCGGCCAGATACGCAGTATTTT.

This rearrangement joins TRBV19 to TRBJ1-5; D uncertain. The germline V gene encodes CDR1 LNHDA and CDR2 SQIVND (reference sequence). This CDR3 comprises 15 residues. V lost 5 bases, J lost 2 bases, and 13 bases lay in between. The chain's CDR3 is CASSPSLGGNQPQHF. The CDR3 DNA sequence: TGTGCCAGTAGTCCCAGCTTGGGTGGCAATCAGCCCCAGCATTTT.

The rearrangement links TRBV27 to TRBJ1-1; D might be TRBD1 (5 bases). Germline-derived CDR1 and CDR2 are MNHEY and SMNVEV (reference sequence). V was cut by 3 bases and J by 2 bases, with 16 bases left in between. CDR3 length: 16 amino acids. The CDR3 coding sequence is TGTGCCAGCAGTTTTCAGGCCGGGGCCGGAAACACTGAAGCTTTCTTT. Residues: CASSFQAGAGNTEAFF.

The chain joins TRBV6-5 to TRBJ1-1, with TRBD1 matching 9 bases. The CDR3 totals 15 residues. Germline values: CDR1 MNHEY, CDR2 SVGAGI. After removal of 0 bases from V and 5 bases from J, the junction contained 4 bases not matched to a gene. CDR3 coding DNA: TGTGCCAGCAGTTACTCAGGGACAGGGAAAACTGAAGCTTTCTTT. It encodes CASSYSGTGKTEAFF.

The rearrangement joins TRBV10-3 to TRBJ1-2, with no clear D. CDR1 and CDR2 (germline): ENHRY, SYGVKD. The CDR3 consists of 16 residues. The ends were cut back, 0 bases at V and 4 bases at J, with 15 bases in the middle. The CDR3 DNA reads TGTGCCATCAGTGAGTCCTCGGGGAGGCTCGCCTATGGCTACACCTTC. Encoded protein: CAISESSGRLAYGYTF.

CDR3 amino acids: CASSIFLRGLDQPQHF. The CDR3 coding sequence is TGTGCCAGTAGTATCTTTCTCAGGGGGCTCGATCAGCCCCAGCATTTT. The chain recombines TRBV19 with TRBJ1-5; 8 bases fit TRBD1. The CDR3 is 16 residues long. Losses at the gene ends were 3 bases for V and 5 bases for J; bases not matched to a gene: 9. Germline CDR1 LNHDA, CDR2 SQIVND (reference sequence).

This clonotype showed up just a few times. This chain's CDR3 is CASARGDLNEQFF. CDR3 nucleotides: TGTGCTAGTGCCCGAGGGGACCTCAATGAGCAGTTCTTC. The chain uses TRBV12-5 and TRBJ2-1; D might be TRBD1 or TRBD2, each matching 5 bases. Trimming shortened V by 7 bases and J by 6 bases, and 13 bases separated the two germline ends. Germline assignment: CDR1 LGHNT and CDR2 FRNRAP. This CDR3 spans 13 amino acids.

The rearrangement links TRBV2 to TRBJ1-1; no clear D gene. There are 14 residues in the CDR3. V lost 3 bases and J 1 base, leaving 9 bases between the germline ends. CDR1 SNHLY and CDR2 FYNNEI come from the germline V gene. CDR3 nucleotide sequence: TGTGCCAGCAGTGACAGGCGAGGGAACACTGAAGCTTTCTTT. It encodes CASSDRRGNTEAFF.

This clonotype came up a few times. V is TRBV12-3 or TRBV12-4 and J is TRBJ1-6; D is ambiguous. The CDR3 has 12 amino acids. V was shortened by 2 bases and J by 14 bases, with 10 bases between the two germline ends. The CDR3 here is CASSLNPFTLHF. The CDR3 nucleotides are TGTGCCAGCAGTTTAAACCCTTTCACCCTCCACTTT.

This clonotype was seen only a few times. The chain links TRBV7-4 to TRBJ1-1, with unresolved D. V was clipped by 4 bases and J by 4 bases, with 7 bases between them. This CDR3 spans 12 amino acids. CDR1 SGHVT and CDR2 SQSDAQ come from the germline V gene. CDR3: CASSWLGTEAFF. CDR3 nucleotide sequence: TGTGCCAGCAGCTGGTTGGGCACTGAAGCTTTCTTT.

The CDR3 DNA sequence: TGTGCCAGCAAGAAGGGGCCATCCTATGGCTACACCTTC. Encoded protein: CASKKGPSYGYTF. The V gene is TRBV27, the J gene TRBJ1-2; D might be TRBD1 (5 bases). Germline V gene lookup returns CDR1 MNHEY and CDR2 SMNVEV (reference sequence). V lost 7 bases, J lost 4 bases, and 13 bases lay in between. This CDR3 has 13 residues.

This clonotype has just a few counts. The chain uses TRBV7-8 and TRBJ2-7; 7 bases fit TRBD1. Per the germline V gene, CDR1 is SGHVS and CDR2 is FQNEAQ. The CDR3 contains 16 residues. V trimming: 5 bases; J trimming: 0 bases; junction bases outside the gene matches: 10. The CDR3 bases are TGTGCCAGCAGCCTAGGGACAGCTCAAAGCTCCTACGAGCAGTACTTC. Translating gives CASSLGTAQSSYEQYF.

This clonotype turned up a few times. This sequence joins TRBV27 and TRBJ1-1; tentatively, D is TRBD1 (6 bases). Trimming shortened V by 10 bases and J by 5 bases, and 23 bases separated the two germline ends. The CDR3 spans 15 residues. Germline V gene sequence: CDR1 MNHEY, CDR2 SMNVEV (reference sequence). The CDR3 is CAIPIRGTLRTEAFF. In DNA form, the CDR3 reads TGTGCCATTCCAATTAGGGGGACACTGAGGACTGAAGCTTTCTTT.

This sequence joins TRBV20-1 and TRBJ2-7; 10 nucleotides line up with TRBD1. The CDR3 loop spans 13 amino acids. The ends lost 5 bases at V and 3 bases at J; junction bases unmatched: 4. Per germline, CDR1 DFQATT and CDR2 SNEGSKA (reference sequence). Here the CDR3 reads CSAVGDRGYEQYV. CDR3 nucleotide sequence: TGCAGTGCTGTCGGGGACAGGGGCTACGAGCAGTACGTC.

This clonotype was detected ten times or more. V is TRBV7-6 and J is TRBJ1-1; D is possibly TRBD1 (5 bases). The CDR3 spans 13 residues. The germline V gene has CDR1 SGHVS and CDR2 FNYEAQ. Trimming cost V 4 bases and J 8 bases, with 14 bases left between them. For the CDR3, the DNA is TGTGCCAGCAGCTCCCGGGGGTCACACGAAGCTTTCTTT. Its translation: CASSSRGSHEAFF.

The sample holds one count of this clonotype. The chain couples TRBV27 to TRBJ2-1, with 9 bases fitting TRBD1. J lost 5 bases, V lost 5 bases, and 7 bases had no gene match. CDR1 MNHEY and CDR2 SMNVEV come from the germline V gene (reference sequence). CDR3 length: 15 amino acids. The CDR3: CASSEDRGGHNEQFF. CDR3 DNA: TGTGCCAGCAGTGAGGACAGGGGTGGCCACAATGAGCAGTTCTTC.

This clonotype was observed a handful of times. The CDR3 reads CASSPGTGEAQPQHF. The CDR3, as DNA: TGTGCCAGCAGTCCCGGGACAGGGGAGGCTCAGCCCCAGCATTTT. V and J are TRBV6-5 and TRBJ1-5; 10 bases are shared with TRBD1. The CDR3 sequence is 15 residues long. V dropped 5 bases and J dropped 6; count of bases not matched to a gene: 7. Germline CDR1 and CDR2: MNHEY and SVGAGI.

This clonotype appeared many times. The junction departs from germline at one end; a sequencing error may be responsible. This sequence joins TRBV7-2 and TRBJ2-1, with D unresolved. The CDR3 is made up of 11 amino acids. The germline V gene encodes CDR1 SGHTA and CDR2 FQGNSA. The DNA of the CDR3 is TGTGCCAGCAGCTTAGCTGGGCTTGATATCTTC. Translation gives CASSLAGLDIF.

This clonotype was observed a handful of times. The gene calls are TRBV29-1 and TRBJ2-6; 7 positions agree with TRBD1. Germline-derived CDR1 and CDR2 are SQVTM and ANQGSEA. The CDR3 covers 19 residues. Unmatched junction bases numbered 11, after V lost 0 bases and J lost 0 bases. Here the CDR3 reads CSVEDPGQVIRSGANVLTF. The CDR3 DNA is TGCAGCGTTGAAGATCCCGGACAGGTGATTCGCTCTGGGGCCAACGTCCTGACTTTC.

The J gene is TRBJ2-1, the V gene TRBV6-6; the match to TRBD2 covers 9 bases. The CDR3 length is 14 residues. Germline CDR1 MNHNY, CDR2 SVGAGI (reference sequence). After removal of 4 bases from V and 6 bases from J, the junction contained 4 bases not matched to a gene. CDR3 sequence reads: CASSSAGGRNEQFF. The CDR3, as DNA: TGTGCCAGCAGTTCGGCGGGGGGGCGCAATGAGCAGTTCTTC.

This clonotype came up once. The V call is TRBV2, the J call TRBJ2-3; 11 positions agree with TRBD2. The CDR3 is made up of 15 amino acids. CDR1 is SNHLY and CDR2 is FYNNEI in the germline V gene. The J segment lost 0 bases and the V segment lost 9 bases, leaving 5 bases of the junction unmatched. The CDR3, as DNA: TGTGCCAGGACTAGCGGGGCGGATAGCACAGATACGCAGTATTTT. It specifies CARTSGADSTDTQYF.